These 18 T cell receptor beta chains share one sample of origin, sequenced in a study of cytomegalovirus exposure and HLA in healthy donors. Profiling relied on immunoSEQ multiplex PCR, and the TCRdb table lists in-frame clones only, not all of them. The profile shows 330,000 or so clones, approximately 90% of them singletons. Sample: PBMCs. Every receptor here comes from a woman in her late teens or twenties in good health and CMV-seronegative.

The V and J genes are TRBV5-4 and TRBJ2-7; TRBD1 is a possible D gene (5 bases). This CDR3 has 14 amino acids. The V gene lost 0 bases and the J gene lost 5 bases, with 12 bases spanning the gap. Per germline, CDR1 SGHNT and CDR2 YYREEE (reference sequence). The chain's CDR3 is CASSLEWGLNEQYF. Here the CDR3 DNA reads TGTGCCAGCAGCTTGGAATGGGGCCTGAACGAGCAGTACTTC.

This clone turned up a few times. The chain combines TRBV11-3 with TRBJ2-7; a weak D match, TRBD2 (5 bases). V shed 4 bases and J shed 7 bases, with 14 bases lying between them. This CDR3 comprises 13 residues. Germline V gene lookup returns CDR1 SGHNT and CDR2 YENEEA. CDR3 in amino acids: CASSSKSGSEQYF. The CDR3 DNA reads as TGTGCCAGCAGCTCGAAGTCGGGATCGGAGCAGTACTTC. The entire variable domain, with the rest obtained from reference TRBV11-3 and TRBJ2-7, is as follows: EAGVVQSPRYKIIEKKQPVAFWCNPISGHNTLYWYLQNLGQGPELLIRYENEEAVDDSQLPKDRFSAERLKGVDSTLKIQPAELGDSAVYLCASSSKSGSEQYFGPGTRLTVT.

The chain is built from TRBV30 and TRBJ1-4, with 7 positions matching TRBD1. V lost 2 bases, J lost 0 bases, and 3 bases stayed unmatched. Germline values: CDR1 GTSNPN, CDR2 SVGIG (reference sequence). The CDR3 covers 15 residues. The CDR3 DNA is TGTGCCTGGAGTCCAGGACAGGCAACTAATGAAAAACTGTTTTTT. This sequence encodes CAWSPGQATNEKLFF.

The chain links TRBV5-1 to TRBJ1-2; perhaps TRBD1 as D (6 bases). Trimming shortened V by 4 bases and J by 6 bases, and 16 bases separated the two germline ends. Germline V CDR1 and CDR2: SGHRS, YFSETQ. CDR3 length: 14 amino acids. CDR3 amino acids: CASSREGDRDGYTF. CDR3 bases: TGCGCCAGCAGCCGGGAGGGGGATAGGGATGGCTACACCTTC.

This chain connects TRBV5-4 to TRBJ2-3, with 7 bases lining up with TRBD1. Germline CDR1 and CDR2: SGHNT and YYREEE (reference sequence). The length of the CDR3 is 15 residues. V dropped 4 bases and J dropped 0; count of bases not matched to a gene: 5. For the CDR3, the DNA is TGTGCCAGCAGCAGACAGGGTACTAGCACAGATACGCAGTATTTT. Protein sequence: CASSRQGTSTDTQYF.

This clone was counted a few times. The identical CDR3 is also encoded by other nucleotide sequences in the sample. The rearrangement joins TRBV6-5 to TRBJ2-7, with 10 bases fitting TRBD1. CDR1 and CDR2 from the germline V gene are MNHEY and SVGAGI. Trimming took 6 bases from V and 2 from J; bases not matched to a gene: 1. The CDR3 spans 13 residues. CDR3: CASRDRGPYEQYF. For the CDR3, the DNA is TGTGCCAGCAGAGACAGGGGGCCCTACGAGCAGTACTTC.

The chain links TRBV27 to TRBJ2-1, with 7 bases lining up with TRBD1. The ends lost 5 bases at V and 10 bases at J; junction bases unmatched: 8. CDR3 length: 13 amino acids. Germline CDR1 is MNHEY and CDR2 is SMNVEV (reference sequence). This CDR3 reads CASSGGPGQEQFF. CDR3 coding DNA: TGTGCCAGCAGTGGGGGTCCGGGACAGGAGCAGTTCTTC.

The rearrangement links TRBV27 to TRBJ2-7; TRBD2 might be the D (6 bases). Germline CDR1 reads MNHEY; CDR2 reads SMNVEV (reference sequence). CDR3 length equals 15 residues. Trimming left V 3 bases short and J 2 bases short, with 14 bases between. The CDR3 bases are TGTGCCAGCAGTTTGGGGCGGGAAACGACCTACGAGCAGTACTTC. Its translation is CASSLGRETTYEQYF.

This clone was observed a few times. The chain combines TRBV19 with TRBJ1-3; possibly TRBD1 for D (6 bases). Germline V gene lookup returns CDR1 LNHDA and CDR2 SQIVND (reference sequence). The CDR3 covers 13 residues. V gave up 11 bases and J gave up 6 bases, with 17 bases separating them. CDR3 nucleotide sequence: TGTGCCGGCAGGGGTAATGCTGAAAACACCATATATTTT. It is translated as CAGRGNAENTIYF.

The chain carries TRBV5-1 and TRBJ1-1, with D uncertain. The CDR3 spans 14 residues. Per germline, CDR1 SGHRS and CDR2 YFSETQ. With 2 bases removed from V and 11 bases from J, the gap between germline ends came to 19 bases. Here the CDR3 reads CASSFGSLPREAFF. The CDR3 coding sequence is TGCGCCAGCAGCTTCGGGTCCCTCCCCCGGGAGGCTTTCTTT.

V is TRBV11-1 and J is TRBJ2-7; 10 bases agree with TRBD1. The CDR3 has 13 residues. Germline trimming cut 10 bases from V and 1 base from J; bases unmatched to any gene: 4. Germline assignment: CDR1 SGHAT and CDR2 FQDESV (reference sequence). This CDR3 is CATGTGESYEQYF. Here the CDR3 DNA reads TGTGCCACCGGGACAGGGGAGTCCTACGAGCAGTACTTC.

This chain links TRBV18 with TRBJ1-1; 9 nucleotides align to TRBD1. The germline gives CDR1 KGHSH, CDR2 LQKENI. CDR3 length: 16 amino acids. The J segment lost 5 bases and the V segment lost 3 bases, leaving 10 bases of the junction unmatched. DNA for the CDR3: TGTGCCAGCTCACCTACTCAGGACAGGGGATATACTGAAGCTTTCTTT. Its translation is CASSPTQDRGYTEAFF.

The chain links TRBV28 to TRBJ1-3, with D possibly matching TRBD1 (6 bases). Germline V gene data show CDR1 as MDHEN and CDR2 as SYDVKM. The CDR3 loop spans 16 amino acids. Trimming stripped 5 bases from V and 0 bases from J, with 14 bases between. The CDR3 region is CASSIGTSPSGNTIYF. In DNA, the CDR3 is TGTGCCAGCAGTATTGGGACATCCCCCTCTGGAAACACCATATATTTT.

The rearrangement joins TRBV28 to TRBJ2-7; the D gene is possibly TRBD2 (6 bases). V dropped 4 bases and J dropped 0 bases, with 13 bases sitting between them. The CDR3 loop spans 15 amino acids. The germline CDR1 and CDR2 sequences are MDHEN and SYDVKM. The CDR3 DNA follows: TGTGCCAGCAGTTCCGTGGGTAGCGGCTCCTACGAGCAGTACTTC. Translating it yields CASSSVGSGSYEQYF.

The rearrangement uses TRBV9 and TRBJ2-3; 16 bases agree with TRBD2. Germline CDR1 SGDLS, CDR2 YYNGEE. The CDR3 is 16 amino acids. The V and J ends lost 4 bases and 5 bases, in that order; junction bases with no gene match: 4. The CDR3 protein is CASSSGLAGGQDTQYF. The CDR3 DNA sequence: TGTGCCAGCAGCTCGGGACTAGCGGGAGGGCAAGATACGCAGTATTTT. Combining the CDR3 with reference TRBV9 and TRBJ2-3 gives the whole variable domain DSGVTQTPKHLITATGQRVTLRCSPRSGDLSVYWYQQSLDQGLQFLIQYYNGEERAKGNILERFSAQQFPDLHSELNLSSLELGDSALYFCASSSGLAGGQDTQYFGPGTRLTVL.

CDR3: CASSTSYEETQYF. CDR3 nucleotides: TGTGCCAGCAGCACTAGCTACGAAGAGACCCAGTACTTC. The chain uses TRBV7-2 and TRBJ2-5; TRBD2 might be the D (6 bases). V was cut by 5 bases and J by 3 bases, with 10 bases left in between. The length of the CDR3 is 13 residues. The V gene's germline CDR1 is SGHTA and CDR2 FQGNSA.

The gene calls are TRBV5-8 and TRBJ2-7; TRBD2 aligns across 10 bases. V shed 3 bases, J shed 2 bases, and the junction held 5 bases outside the gene matches. Germline V gives CDR1 SGHTS, CDR2 YDEGEE. The CDR3 covers 15 residues. The CDR3 reads CASSWTSGGAYEQYF. DNA of the CDR3: TGTGCCAGCAGCTGGACTAGCGGAGGCGCCTACGAGCAGTACTTC.

This clone has only one observation. V usage is TRBV2 and J usage is TRBJ2-2; D possibly corresponds to TRBD1 (6 bases). From germline, CDR1 is SNHLY and CDR2 FYNNEI. The CDR3 consists of 14 residues. Trimming took 8 bases from V and 1 from J, leaving 11 bases between them. Here the CDR3 reads CASSGTRNTGELFF. The CDR3 DNA reads TGTGCCAGCTCCGGGACAAGGAACACCGGGGAGCTGTTTTTT.